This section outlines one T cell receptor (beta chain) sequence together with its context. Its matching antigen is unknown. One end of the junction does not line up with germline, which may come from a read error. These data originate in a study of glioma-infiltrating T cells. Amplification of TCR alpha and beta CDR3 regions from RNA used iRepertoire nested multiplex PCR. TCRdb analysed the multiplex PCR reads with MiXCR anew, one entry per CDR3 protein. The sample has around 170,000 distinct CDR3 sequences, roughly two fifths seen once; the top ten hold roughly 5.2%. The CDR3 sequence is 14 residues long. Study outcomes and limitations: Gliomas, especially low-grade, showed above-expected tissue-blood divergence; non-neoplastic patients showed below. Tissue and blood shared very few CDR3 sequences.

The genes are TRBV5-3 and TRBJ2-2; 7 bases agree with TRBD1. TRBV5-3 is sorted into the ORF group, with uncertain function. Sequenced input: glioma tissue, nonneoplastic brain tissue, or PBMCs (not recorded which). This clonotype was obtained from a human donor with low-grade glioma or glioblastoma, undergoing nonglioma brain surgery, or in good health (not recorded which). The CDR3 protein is CASSRDSYTGELFF. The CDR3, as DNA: TGCGCCAGCTCCCGGGACAGCTACACCGGGGAGCTGTTTTTT.